The 11 T cell receptor beta chains in this list originate from one sample, sequenced in a study of cytomegalovirus exposure and HLA in healthy donors. The PCR ran on 60 Vbeta and 13 Jbeta primers. Measured with immunoSEQ multiplex PCR; TCRdb has only the in-frame clones, and not every one. The top ten hold approximately 1.5% of the sample, which has 150,000 to 200,000 clones, roughly 82% seen once. Input material: PBMCs. The receptors here all came from a middle-aged man in good health and CMV-seronegative.

As for this clone: One junction end does not reproduce the germline sequence, and a read error may be involved. The chain has TRBV6-4 and TRBJ2-1; 10 positions agree with TRBD2. This CDR3 spans 15 amino acids. Germline CDR1 reads MRHNA; CDR2 reads SNTAGT. The chain's CDR3 is CASTDLAGVGGEQFF. The CDR3 nucleotides are TGTGCCAGCACTGACCTAGCGGGAGTTGGAGGTGAGCAGTTCTTC.

This chain uses TRBV5-1 with TRBJ2-1; the match to TRBD1 covers 7 bases. The trim removed 4 bases at V and 3 bases at J, leaving 7 bases unmatched. Germline CDR1 is SGHRS and CDR2 is YFSETQ. The CDR3 runs to 15 residues. CDR3 protein: CASSQSGQYYNEQFF. Here the CDR3 DNA reads TGCGCCAGCAGCCAGTCGGGACAGTACTACAATGAGCAGTTCTTC.

The V and J genes are TRBV5-1 and TRBJ2-1; 7 bases match TRBD2. The V and J ends lost 1 base and 2 bases, in that order; junction bases with no gene match: 6. The CDR3 runs to 16 residues. CDR1 and CDR2 (germline): SGHRS, YFSETQ. The CDR3 DNA follows: TGCGCCAGCAGCTTGCCTAGACTAGCAACCTACAATGAGCAGTTCTTC. Translation gives CASSLPRLATYNEQFF.

The chain joins TRBV28 to TRBJ2-5, with 8 bases aligning to TRBD2. The trim removed 3 bases at V and 5 bases at J, leaving 5 bases unmatched. The CDR3 is 14 amino acids. Germline values: CDR1 MDHEN, CDR2 SYDVKM. Written as DNA, the CDR3 is TGTGCCAGCAGTTTCCGGGAGGGCCCGGAGACCCAGTACTTC. Its translation: CASSFREGPETQYF.

The chain has TRBV6-1 and TRBJ2-7; TRBD2 is a possible D gene (7 bases). With 3 bases removed from V and 7 bases from J, the gap between germline ends came to 16 bases. Per the germline V gene, CDR1 is MNHNS and CDR2 is SASEGT. This CDR3 is built from 14 residues. The CDR3 is CASSEVGGPREQYF. The DNA for the CDR3 is TGTGCCAGCAGTGAGGTGGGGGGGCCGAGAGAGCAGTACTTC.

V and J are TRBV2 and TRBJ1-5; D gene uncertain. The CDR3 contains 15 residues. The ends were cut back, 5 bases at V and 4 bases at J, with 15 bases in the middle. The germline V gene encodes CDR1 SNHLY and CDR2 FYNNEI. Here the CDR3 DNA reads TGTGCCAGCAGTAAATTGGGAGCTACTAATCAGCCCCAGCATTTT. Translating gives CASSKLGATNQPQHF.

V is TRBV28 and J is TRBJ1-5; 7 nucleotides match TRBD1. The CDR3 is 15 amino acids. Germline lookup yields CDR1 MDHEN and CDR2 SYDVKM. Germline trimming cut 5 bases from V and 3 bases from J; bases unmatched to any gene: 7. The CDR3, as DNA: TGTGCCAGCAGTCCCCGACAGGGATCCAATCAGCCCCAGCATTTT. Its protein product is CASSPRQGSNQPQHF.

The J gene is TRBJ1-3, the V gene TRBV5-4; D not certain. The V gene lost 1 base and the J gene lost 3 bases, with 11 bases spanning the gap. Germline CDR1 reads SGHNT; CDR2 reads YYREEE (reference sequence). This CDR3 has 15 residues. CDR3 region: CASSLKGGLGNTIYF. Here the CDR3 DNA reads TGTGCCAGCAGCTTGAAAGGCGGGCTTGGAAACACCATATATTTT.

The chain has TRBV28 and TRBJ2-3; weak D call: TRBD2 (5 bases). The CDR3 contains 14 residues. The germline V gene has CDR1 MDHEN and CDR2 SYDVKM. Trimming removed 2 bases at V and 7 bases at J, with 13 bases between. The CDR3 sequence: CASSLIAFGYTQYF. CDR3 bases: TGTGCCAGCAGTTTAATAGCGTTTGGGTATACGCAGTATTTT. Full variable domain (outside the CDR3, taken from reference TRBV28 and TRBJ2-3): DVKVTQSSRYLVKRTGEKVFLECVQDMDHENMFWYRQDPGLGLRLIYFSYDVKMKEKGDIPEGYSVSREKKERFSLILESASTNQTSMYLCASSLIAFGYTQYFGPGTRLTVL.

J is TRBJ2-7 and V is TRBV14, with D hard to call. Germline V gene lookup returns CDR1 SGHDN and CDR2 FVKESK. The CDR3 runs to 16 residues. V lost 4 bases and J lost 4, with 20 bases in between. CDR3 nucleotides: TGTGCCAGCAGCCCCCGTGTAGGCAGCGCTAGATACGAGCAGTACTTC. The encoded protein is CASSPRVGSARYEQYF.

The genes are TRBV5-6 and TRBJ2-2, with D maybe TRBD2 (5 bases). Germline V gene lookup returns CDR1 SGHDT and CDR2 YYEEEE. The V and J ends lost 1 base and 0 bases respectively, with 7 bases between them. The CDR3 covers 15 residues. The CDR3 loop is CASSLSLANTGELFF. CDR3 in DNA: TGTGCCAGCAGCTTGTCACTAGCGAACACCGGGGAGCTGTTTTTT.